Listed here are 5 T cell receptor beta chains from one sample, sequenced in a study of graft-versus-host responses after intestinal transplantation. Using immunoSEQ multiplex PCR, the repertoire was profiled, and TCRdb retains in-frame clones only, with some absent. The sample includes more than 85,000 clones, about 92% of them seen just once. Their recognized antigens are unknown. Sample: unstimulated CD8+ T cells sorted from spleen or lymph node cells, taken before intestinal transplant. These receptors all stem from a human donor who received an intestinal transplant.

This clone was detected once. The same CDR3 is also encoded by other DNA sequences in this sample. V gene TRBV27 combines with J gene TRBJ1-1; 8 bases are shared with TRBD1. The CDR3 has 21 residues. The V and J ends lost 4 bases and 5 bases, in that order; junction bases with no gene match: 27. CDR1 and CDR2 (germline): MNHEY, SMNVEV (reference sequence). This CDR3 reads CASSCPRVQGAEEARRTEAFF. Written as DNA, the CDR3 is TGTGCCAGCAGTTGTCCACGGGTGCAGGGGGCGGAAGAAGCAAGAAGGACTGAAGCTTTCTTT.

This chain joins TRBV30 and TRBJ2-5; 9 nucleotides agree with TRBD2. The V gene end was trimmed by 1 base and the J gene end by 4 bases; junction bases not matched to a gene: 1. CDR3 length: 13 amino acids. Germline V gives CDR1 GTSNPN, CDR2 SVGIG (reference sequence). The CDR3 sequence: CAWSGGGAETQYF. The CDR3 coding sequence is TGTGCCTGGAGTGGCGGGGGGGCAGAGACCCAGTACTTC.

This rearrangement joins TRBV5-6 to TRBJ1-1; TRBD1 is a possible D gene (5 bases). The CDR3 length is 12 residues. CDR1 and CDR2 from the germline V gene are SGHDT and YYEEEE. With 4 bases removed from V and 6 bases from J, the gap between germline ends came to 10 bases. The CDR3 DNA is TGTGCCAGCAGCGCCGCGGGGCCTGAAGCTTTCTTT. Amino acid sequence: CASSAAGPEAFF.

This clone was counted a single time. The chain is built from TRBV4-3 and TRBJ2-1, with D possibly matching TRBD2 (6 bases). The V and J ends lost 0 bases and 0 bases respectively, with 6 bases between them. The CDR3 covers 15 residues. The germline CDR1 and CDR2 sequences are LGHNA and YSLEER. CDR3 sequence (DNA): TGCGCCAGCAGCCAAGACGGGAGCTCCTACAATGAGCAGTTCTTC. Encoded protein: CASSQDGSSYNEQFF.

The J gene is TRBJ2-2, the V gene TRBV4-3; 13 nucleotides line up with TRBD2. The J segment lost 5 bases and the V segment lost 0 bases, leaving 6 bases of the junction unmatched. This CDR3 contains 18 residues. Per germline, CDR1 LGHNA and CDR2 YSLEER. The CDR3 region has the DNA TGCGCCAGCAGCCAAGATCGGACTAGCGGGGGCACAACCGGGGAGCTGTTTTTT. It translates to CASSQDRTSGGTTGELFF.